Following are 13 T cell receptor beta chains from one sample sequenced in a study of T-cell memory formation after mild COVID-19. TCRdb recomputed calls from the 5' RACE reads with MiXCR, one row per CDR3 protein. This sample has around 530,000 distinct CDR3 sequences; roughly 20% occur once, and the top ten carry approximately 8.4%. The sample was PBMCs or a T cell subset sorted from them (not recorded which). The source is an adult woman who had mild COVID-19 (a few samples of this study predate the infection). Cell type and time point are not known.

The rearrangement joins TRBV5-1 to TRBJ2-7; D gene uncertain. V was cut by 5 bases and J by 2 bases, with 14 bases left in between. The germline V gene has CDR1 SGHRS and CDR2 YFSETQ. CDR3 length: 14 amino acids. DNA for the CDR3: TGCGCCAGCAGTTTTCGGCCACAGACCTACGAGCAGTACTTC. This sequence encodes CASSFRPQTYEQYF.

This clonotype came up a few times. V usage is TRBV5-1 and J usage is TRBJ2-1; D is uncertain. CDR1 is SGHRS and CDR2 is YFSETQ in the germline V gene. The V and J ends lost 4 bases and 10 bases respectively, with 12 bases between them. CDR3 length: 12 residues. The chain's CDR3 is CASSPRAAEQFF. In DNA, the CDR3 is TGCGCCAGCAGCCCGAGAGCTGCAGAGCAGTTCTTC. The variable domain in full, with the rest retrieved from reference TRBV5-1 and TRBJ2-1, is KAGVTQTPRYLIKTRGQQVTLSCSPISGHRSVSWYQQTPGQGLQFLFEYFSETQRNKGNFPGRFSGRQFSNSRSEMNVSTLELGDSALYLCASSPRAAEQFFGPGTRLTVL.

In its sample, this clonotype was seen a few times. V is TRBV5-1 and J is TRBJ2-2; TRBD2 matches 15 bases. V gave up 3 bases and J gave up 3 bases; unmatched junction bases: 6. Germline-derived CDR1 and CDR2 are SGHRS and YFSETQ. The CDR3 totals 18 residues. The CDR3, as DNA: TGCGCCAGCAGCTGGCGGACTAGCGGGAGGGATTACACCGGGGAGCTGTTTTTT. Its translation: CASSWRTSGRDYTGELFF.

Only a few counts were recorded for this clonotype. The chain recombines TRBV25-1 with TRBJ2-3; D is unresolved. Germline CDR1 reads MGHDK; CDR2 reads SYGVNS. The CDR3 covers 18 residues. Trimming stripped 1 base from V and 1 base from J, with 18 bases between. CDR3 sequence: CASSEFARSVVGTDTQYF. In nucleotides, the CDR3 is TGTGCCAGCAGTGAATTTGCGAGGTCGGTGGTGGGCACAGATACGCAGTATTTT.

This clonotype was seen a few times. CDR3 sequence reads: CASSRNSGDRGEQYF. CDR3 bases: TGCGCCAGCAGCCGAAACTCAGGGGATAGGGGCGAGCAGTACTTC. The chain uses TRBV4-3 and TRBJ2-7; D perhaps matches TRBD1 (6 bases). The CDR3 consists of 15 residues. Per the germline V gene, CDR1 is LGHNA and CDR2 is YSLEER. With 4 bases removed from V and 6 bases from J, the gap between germline ends came to 19 bases.

This clonotype was seen only a few times. This CDR3 is CASSRDPQGPHEQYF. CDR3 nucleotide sequence: TGTGCCAGCAGTCGTGACCCTCAGGGGCCCCACGAGCAGTACTTC. This chain links TRBV27 with TRBJ2-7; D is perhaps TRBD1 (6 bases). CDR1 is MNHEY, CDR2 SMNVEV, per germline (reference sequence). The CDR3 spans 15 residues. The V and J ends lost 5 bases and 5 bases respectively, with 19 bases between them.

This sequence joins TRBV12-5 and TRBJ2-5; possible D gene TRBD1, 6 bases. V dropped 6 bases and J dropped 2 bases, with 13 bases sitting between them. Germline V gives CDR1 LGHNT, CDR2 FRNRAP. CDR3 length equals 14 residues. CDR3 in amino acids: CASGPRDTQETQYF. The CDR3 DNA reads TGTGCTAGTGGCCCCCGGGACACACAAGAGACCCAGTACTTC.

The chain employs TRBV20-1 and TRBJ1-1, with 7 bases lining up with TRBD1. Germline CDR1 and CDR2: DFQATT and SNEGSKA (reference sequence). After removal of 4 bases from V and 0 bases from J, the junction contained 5 bases not matched to a gene. The CDR3 runs 14 residues. As DNA, the CDR3 is TGCAGTGCTACCGCCGGGACAGTGAACACTGAAGCTTTCTTT. This sequence encodes CSATAGTVNTEAFF.

This clonotype was seen more than once but under ten times. The rearrangement links TRBV14 to TRBJ1-1; TRBD1 matches 7 bases. CDR1 is SGHDN, CDR2 FVKESK, per germline. CDR3 size: 14 residues. Trimming at V came to 4 bases and at J to 3 bases, leaving 5 bases not matched to a gene. CDR3 sequence reads: CASSRLGGYTEAFF. CDR3 nucleotide sequence: TGTGCCAGCAGCCGCCTAGGGGGCTACACTGAAGCTTTCTTT. The full variable domain, in which reference TRBV14 and TRBJ1-1 provide the parts outside the CDR3, is EAGVTQFPSHSVIEKGQTVTLRCDPISGHDNLYWYRRVMGKEIKFLLHFVKESKQDESGMPNNRFLAERTGGTYSTLKVQPAELEDSGVYFCASSRLGGYTEAFFGQGTRLTVV.

V is TRBV4-1 and J is TRBJ1-5; TRBD1 agrees at 8 bases. Trimming cost V 4 bases and J 3 bases; bases outside gene matches: 11. There are 17 residues in the CDR3. CDR1 is MGHRA, CDR2 YSYEKL, per germline. The CDR3 nucleotides read TGCGCCAGCAGCCGCTTACGCACAGGGGGACCCAATCAGCCCCAGCATTTT. Its translation: CASSRLRTGGPNQPQHF.

This chain connects TRBV5-1 to TRBJ2-3; the match to TRBD2 covers 11 bases. This CDR3 is 18 amino acids long. Germline V lookup: CDR1 SGHRS, CDR2 YFSETQ. The V segment lost 0 bases and the J segment 0 bases; nucleotides outside the gene matches: 6. This chain's CDR3 is CASSLGVAGGPSTDTQYF. For the CDR3, the DNA is TGCGCCAGCAGCTTGGGCGTAGCGGGGGGGCCTAGCACAGATACGCAGTATTTT.

This chain's CDR3 is CSARSRSTVRQGGETQYF. The DNA of the CDR3 is TGCAGTGCTAGATCGCGTTCGACCGTAAGACAGGGTGGAGAGACCCAGTACTTC. V is TRBV20-1 and J is TRBJ2-5, with 7 bases that match TRBD1. After removal of 2 bases from V and 4 bases from J, the junction contained 19 bases not matched to a gene. From germline, CDR1 is DFQATT and CDR2 SNEGSKA (reference sequence). This CDR3 is 18 amino acids long.

This clonotype was observed a handful of times. The rearrangement uses TRBV3-1 and TRBJ2-7; TRBD2 matches at 8 bases. The CDR3 contains 16 residues. J was trimmed by 2 bases and V by 3 bases; bases with no gene match: 9. Looked up from germline, CDR1 is LGHDT and CDR2 is YNNKEL (reference sequence). The DNA for the CDR3 is TGTGCCAGCAGCCAGAGAGGGGTAGCGGGGACCTACGAGCAGTACTTC. It specifies CASSQRGVAGTYEQYF.